This T cell receptor (beta chain) was observed in a study of cytomegalovirus exposure and HLA in healthy donors. Study outcomes and limitations: HLA restriction was apparent for most CMV-associated TCR beta chains in a later analysis. V- and J-gene trimming in TCR beta was tied to a missense DCLRE1C variant by an analysis performed later. In a later analysis, TCR association rates varied by HLA locus: DRB1 most, HLA-C fewest. CMV serostatus was the only recorded immune exposure for donors.

Comments on this clone: Its antigen is not identified.

CDR3 length equals 14 residues. The V gene lost 4 bases and the J gene lost 4 bases, with 10 bases spanning the gap. CDR1 is SGHDN and CDR2 is FVKESK in the germline V gene. PCR involved 60 Vbeta and 13 Jbeta primers. This table comes from immunoSEQ multiplex PCR, and its TCRdb copy is limited to in-frame clones, with some not included. Among over 150,000 clones, under 85% were seen once, and the ten largest hold 2.8%. Material: PBMCs. The genes are TRBV14 and TRBJ2-2; the D is unclear. The TCR originated in a man aged 18 to 30 in good health and CMV-seronegative. CDR3 residues: CASSLRRVTGELFF. The CDR3 nucleotides read TGTGCCAGCAGCCTGCGACGGGTCACCGGGGAGCTGTTTTTT.